Listed below are T cell receptor beta chains from one sample, sequenced in a study of cytomegalovirus exposure and HLA in healthy donors. TCRdb's table, derived via immunoSEQ multiplex PCR, lists solely in-frame clones and lacks some. The table shows 150,000 to 200,000 clones, with 85% occurring only once. Sequencing was done on a sample of PBMCs. These TCRs come from a boy younger than 10 in good health and CMV-seronegative. Both conserved end residues are trimmed from each CDR3. Fields, in order: J gene, D gene, V gene, CDR3 protein. D genes are given only for firm matches.

>TRBJ2-1|TRBD2|TRBV5-4
ASSDQRESYNEQF
>TRBJ1-5|TRBD1|TRBV6-1
ASSRDSYQPQH
>TRBJ1-5|-|TRBV5-1
ASSLSGDSNQPQH
>TRBJ2-1|-|TRBV5-1
ASSLPVFLRVNEQF
>TRBJ1-3|TRBD1|TRBV5-1
ASSHGQGAGNTIY
>TRBJ2-1|TRBD2|TRBV19
ASSATSGGASHNEQF
>TRBJ1-3|TRBD1|TRBV7-9
ASSAIRTGSGNTIY
>TRBJ2-7|-|TRBV19
ASRARDLYEQY
>TRBJ2-1|TRBD2|TRBV9
ASSMTSGGSNEQF
>TRBJ2-1|-|TRBV5-1
ASSLGRNNEQF
>TRBJ2-1|TRBD2|TRBV29-1
SVEDLPSGRTYNEQF
>TRBJ2-2|-|TRBV18
ASSRSGANTGELF
>TRBJ1-1|-|TRBV7-9
ASSQPETENTEAF
>TRBJ1-1|-|TRBV10-1
ASSDRGSTEAF
>TRBJ1-4|-|TRBV4-1
ASSQFLATNEKLF
>TRBJ2-2|TRBD1|TRBV5-1
ASSYRTGANTGELF
>TRBJ1-3|-|TRBV6-1
ASSERRSATGNTIY
>TRBJ2-3|-|TRBV11-3
ASSLECTPRSFSTDTQY
>TRBJ2-2|TRBD1|TRBV14
ASSQEWPLDRGGTGELF
>TRBJ2-3|-|TRBV10-2
ASSELSRTDTQY
>TRBJ2-1|TRBD1|TRBV27
ASSPWDRVLDRNEQF
>TRBJ2-1|TRBD2|TRBV6-1
ASSLSLGGGNEQF